A selection of T cell receptor beta chains follows, all from one sample in a study of regulatory T cells in long-lasting Graves disease. TCRdb redid the calling of the multiplex PCR reads with MiXCR, one entry per CDR3 protein. The table has hundreds of thousands of distinct CDR3 sequences, roughly 21% seen once. The sample here was peripheral blood mononuclear cells (PBMCs), taken when the disease was refractory, from a patient treated with antithyroid drugs. All receptors derive from a female donor with Graves disease. Both conserved end residues are part of each CDR3. A D gene is named only where the DNA matches it firmly. Only some rows state a clone size, as once, few, many or a class for expanded clones.

V gene	D gene	J gene	clone size	CDR3 protein	CDR3 DNA
TRBV20-1	NA	TRBJ2-7	NA	CSARDLPAEQGTYEQYF	TGCAGTGCTAGAGATCTGCCGGCAGAACAAGGAACCTACGAGCAGTACTTC
TRBV4-3	NA	TRBJ2-7	few	CASSPKANSYEQYF	TGCGCCAGCAGCCCAAAGGCGAACAGTTACGAGCAGTACTTC
TRBV29-1	NA	TRBJ2-7	NA	CSVGPGLNYEQYF	TGCAGCGTCGGTCCGGGCCTTAACTACGAGCAGTACTTC
TRBV28	NA	TRBJ2-7	many	CASSLLSSYEQYF	TGTGCCAGCAGTCTCCTATCCTCTTACGAGCAGTACTTC
TRBV19	TRBD2	TRBJ2-5	few	CASSTEGLAGVGGETQYF	TGTGCCAGTAGTACAGAAGGACTAGCGGGAGTCGGGGGGGAGACCCAGTACTTC
TRBV7-9	NA	TRBJ2-5	many	CASSLGTSDQETQYF	TGTGCCAGCAGCCTCGGGACATCGGATCAAGAGACCCAGTACTTC
TRBV20-1	NA	TRBJ1-2	many	CSARDPVRNYGYTF	TGCAGTGCTAGAGATCCGGTCAGGAACTATGGCTACACCTTC
TRBV28	NA	TRBJ1-1	many	CAGGASGRNTEAFF	TGTGCCGGAGGGGCGTCGGGTCGGAACACTGAAGCTTTCTTT
TRBV12-3/TRBV12-4	TRBD1	TRBJ1-5	many	CASSPQGGGNQPQHF	TGTGCCAGCAGTCCCCAGGGGGGAGGCAATCAGCCCCAGCATTTT
TRBV27	NA	TRBJ2-2	many	CASSRDSMNTGELFF	TGTGCCAGCAGCCGGGACTCCATGAACACCGGGGAGCTGTTTTTT
TRBV7-2	TRBD1	TRBJ2-7	NA	CASSYTTGVGQYYEQYF	TGTGCCAGCAGCTATACAACAGGGGTTGGGCAATACTACGAGCAGTACTTC
TRBV19	NA	TRBJ1-1	once	CASSPPGQGSGEAFF	TGTGCCAGTAGTCCCCCAGGGCAGGGGTCGGGTGAAGCTTTCTTT
TRBV7-9	TRBD1	TRBJ2-7	few	CASSGAPGQGYEQYF	TGTGCCAGCAGCGGAGCCCCGGGACAGGGTTACGAGCAGTACTTC
TRBV15	NA	TRBJ2-7	many	CATSRDLTRVGYEQYF	TGTGCCACCAGCAGAGATCTAACTAGGGTAGGCTACGAGCAGTACTTC
TRBV10-2	TRBD2	TRBJ2-7	many	CASRKMTGGTSGRNYEQYF	TGCGCCAGCAGGAAAATGACGGGGGGGACTAGCGGGAGGAATTACGAGCAGTACTTC
TRBV28	NA	TRBJ1-4	NA	CAGSLGHRNEKLFF	TGTGCCGGCAGTTTAGGCCACCGAAATGAAAAACTGTTTTTT
TRBV12-3/TRBV12-4	TRBD1	TRBJ2-7	many	CASSVPGQSYEQYF	TGTGCCAGCAGTGTGCCGGGACAGTCCTACGAGCAGTACTTC
TRBV3-1	TRBD2	TRBJ2-5	NA	CASSQSSGEALETQYF	TGTGCCAGCAGCCAATCAAGCGGGGAGGCTCTGGAGACCCAGTACTTC
TRBV10-3	NA	TRBJ2-7	NA	CASSYVSGLYEQYF	TGTGCCAGCAGTTATGTTAGCGGCCTCTACGAGCAGTACTTC
TRBV19	NA	TRBJ1-6	NA	CASSPPAGANYNSPLHF	TGTGCCAGTAGTCCCCCTGCCGGGGCCAATTATAATTCACCCCTCCACTTT
TRBV27	TRBD1	TRBJ2-5	many	CASSSDRWETQYF	TGTGCCAGCAGCTCGGACAGGTGGGAGACCCAGTACTTC
TRBV28	TRBD1	TRBJ2-2	NA	CASSLWRQGRVFF	TGTGCCAGCAGTTTATGGCGACAGGGAAGGGTGTTTTTT
TRBV19	NA	TRBJ1-5	once	CASSTSRGIEGNQPQHF	TGTGCCAGTAGTACTTCCCGGGGTATTGAAGGCAATCAGCCCCAGCATTTT
TRBV10-3	NA	TRBJ2-2	few	CAISEGDGLAAGELFF	TGTGCCATCAGTGAGGGGGACGGCTTAGCGGCCGGGGAGCTGTTTTTT
TRBV19	NA	TRBJ1-5	many	CASSPLSDQPQHF	TGTGCCAGTAGTCCCCTTTCGGATCAGCCCCAGCATTTT
TRBV14	TRBD1	TRBJ2-7	many	CASSQDLGDRSYEQYF	TGTGCCAGCAGCCAAGATCTTGGGGACAGATCCTACGAGCAGTACTTC
TRBV7-6	NA	TRBJ1-1	NA	CASSPPQVAFF	TGTGCCAGCAGCCCTCCCCAGGTAGCTTTCTTT